The 26 T cell receptor beta chains in this list originate from one sample, sequenced in a study of T cells in Graves' hyperthyroidism and ophthalmopathy. There were TCR beta CDR3 regions amplified from RNA transcripts. The HTBI set primed first-round TCR CDR3 RT-PCR. TCRdb re-derived calls from the multiplex PCR reads in MiXCR, one entry per CDR3 protein. The repertoire holds over 150,000 distinct CDR3 sequences, with 17% as singletons. The sequencing input was blood. These TCRs come from a woman aged 45-65 years with Graves' hyperthyroidism.

The chain carries TRBV11-3 and TRBJ2-2; 9 bases are shared with TRBD2. V lost 1 base, J lost 7 bases, and 10 bases stayed unmatched. CDR1 is SGHNT, CDR2 YENEEA, per germline. The CDR3 is 17 residues long. The CDR3 sequence is CASSLGGLAGRGGELFF. The DNA for the CDR3 is TGTGCCAGCAGCTTAGGCGGCCTAGCGGGACGTGGCGGGGAGCTGTTTTTT.

The chain joins TRBV6-1 to TRBJ2-1; TRBD2 aligns across 9 bases. The CDR3 contains 14 residues. V shed 10 bases and J 7 bases; nucleotides not matched to a gene: 11. Looked up from germline, CDR1 is MNHNS and CDR2 is SASEGT. The CDR3: CATLGGRADNEQFF. CDR3 DNA sequence: TGTGCCACCTTGGGCGGGAGGGCCGATAATGAGCAGTTCTTC.

This chain joins TRBV5-1 and TRBJ2-2, with a weak D call TRBD1 (5 bases). This CDR3 is 13 amino acids long. CDR1 is SGHRS and CDR2 is YFSETQ in the germline V gene. Trimming left V 2 bases short and J 4 bases short, with 6 bases between. The CDR3 spells CASSFGATGELFF. The DNA for the CDR3 is TGCGCCAGCAGCTTTGGGGCCACCGGGGAGCTGTTTTTT.

This clonotype was detected many times. This chain uses TRBV7-6 with TRBJ2-1; TRBD2 matches at 11 bases. The CDR3 is 18 amino acids. Trimming removed 5 bases from V and 2 bases from J; junction bases left unmatched: 11. Germline loops: CDR1 SGHVS, CDR2 FNYEAQ. The CDR3, as DNA: TGTGCCAGCAGCCTAACCCCGGGACTAGCGGCAGCCTACAATGAGCAGTTCTTC. Translating gives CASSLTPGLAAAYNEQFF.

This clonotype has a count of ten or more. The chain carries TRBV7-9 and TRBJ2-5; D remains ambiguous. V was shortened by 7 bases and J by 3 bases, with 12 bases between the two germline ends. The CDR3 length is 13 residues. Germline CDR1 reads SEHNR; CDR2 reads FQNEAQ (reference sequence). CDR3 in amino acids: CASNLNLKETQYF. In nucleotides, the CDR3 is TGTGCCAGCAACCTAAACCTAAAAGAGACCCAGTACTTC. The whole variable domain, remainder taken from reference TRBV7-9 and TRBJ2-5, is DTGVSQNPRHKITKRGQNVTFRCDPISEHNRLYWYRQTLGQGPEFLTYFQNEAQLEKSRLLSDRFSAERPKGSFSTLEIQRTEQGDSAMYLCASNLNLKETQYFGPGTRLLVL.

This clonotype has only one observation. The junction departs from germline at one end; a sequencing error may be responsible. J is TRBJ2-7 and V is TRBV7-2, with 9 bases lining up with TRBD2. The germline V gene encodes CDR1 SGHTA and CDR2 FQGNSA. The CDR3 has 19 amino acids. CDR3 nucleotide sequence: TGTGCCAGCGGCTTAGCGGGGCTGGGGCCGCGGGAGGGGACCTACGAGCAGTACTTC. Protein sequence: CASGLAGLGPREGTYEQYF.

This clonotype has a count of ten or more. The J gene is TRBJ2-7, the V gene TRBV5-1; 11 nucleotides match TRBD2. Germline trimming cut 4 bases from V and 8 bases from J; bases unmatched to any gene: 8. The germline gives CDR1 SGHRS, CDR2 YFSETQ. This CDR3 comprises 14 residues. This chain's CDR3 is CASSATSGVSQQYF. CDR3 nucleotides: TGCGCCAGCAGCGCGACTAGCGGGGTTTCCCAGCAGTACTTC.

This clonotype was seen many times. The chain recombines TRBV6-1 with TRBJ2-7, with 8 bases that match TRBD1. V shed 3 bases, J shed 3 bases, and the junction held 7 bases outside the gene matches. The CDR3 totals 15 residues. The V gene's germline CDR1 is MNHNS and CDR2 SASEGT. The CDR3 protein is CASSETGTGNYEQYF. For the CDR3, the DNA is TGTGCCAGCAGTGAGACCGGGACAGGCAACTACGAGCAGTACTTC.

This sequence joins TRBV7-9 and TRBJ2-7; D gene uncertain. The CDR3 consists of 13 residues. Germline-derived CDR1 and CDR2 are SEHNR and FQNEAQ (reference sequence). Trimming removed 0 bases from V and 5 bases from J, with 8 bases in between. The CDR3 region is CASSLAGPDEQYF. CDR3 sequence (DNA): TGTGCCAGCAGCTTAGCGGGCCCAGACGAGCAGTACTTC.

In this sample, this clonotype turned up many times. V gene TRBV20-1 combines with J gene TRBJ2-7, with 7 bases identical to TRBD2. CDR1 and CDR2 from the germline V gene are DFQATT and SNEGSKA (reference sequence). The CDR3 consists of 14 residues. J lost 0 bases, V lost 7 bases, and 9 bases had no gene match. Here the CDR3 reads CSVFSGYPSYEQYF. In nucleotides, the CDR3 is TGCAGTGTATTTAGCGGGTATCCCTCCTACGAGCAGTACTTC.

This clonotype occurred many times. This chain connects TRBV5-1 to TRBJ1-1; D unclear. The CDR3 contains 13 residues. V dropped 5 bases and J dropped 1 base, with 9 bases sitting between them. Germline V gene data show CDR1 as SGHRS and CDR2 as YFSETQ. CDR3 nucleotides: TGCGCCAGCAGAAGGGAAGGGAACACTGAAGCTTTCTTT. Translated, it gives CASRREGNTEAFF.

The CDR3 region has the DNA TGTGCCAGCAGTTTACCCTCGAATGAGCAGTTCTTC. Its translation is CASSLPSNEQFF. V and J are TRBV28 and TRBJ2-1; unclear D gene. This CDR3 is 12 amino acids long. V was cut by 2 bases and J by 7 bases, with 6 bases left in between. CDR1 and CDR2 from the germline V gene are MDHEN and SYDVKM.

The V gene is TRBV9, the J gene TRBJ2-5; D gene uncertain. V was clipped by 0 bases and J by 1 base, with 4 bases between them. The CDR3 loop spans 13 amino acids. The germline gives CDR1 SGDLS, CDR2 YYNGEE. CDR3 residues: CASSVAIQETQYF. The CDR3 DNA is TGTGCCAGCAGCGTAGCCATCCAAGAGACCCAGTACTTC.

The table lists this clonotype with many counts. The chain links TRBV10-3 to TRBJ2-2, with D uncertain. Trimming stripped 4 bases from V and 0 bases from J, with 6 bases between. In germline, CDR1 is ENHRY, CDR2 SYGVKD. The CDR3 totals 14 residues. CDR3 coding DNA: TGTGCCATCAGTGCGTCAGCGAACACCGGGGAGCTGTTTTTT. It encodes CAISASANTGELFF.

This clonotype was recorded at least ten times. The gene calls are TRBV27 and TRBJ2-6; the D call may be TRBD1 or TRBD2 (5 bases each). This CDR3 region has 16 residues. Between the trimmed V and J ends, which lost 5 bases and 1 base, there was a span of 12 bases. CDR1 is MNHEY and CDR2 is SMNVEV in the germline V gene (reference sequence). The CDR3 is CASSLQGGSGANVLTF. CDR3 nucleotide sequence: TGTGCCAGCAGTCTGCAGGGCGGGTCTGGGGCCAACGTCCTGACTTTC.

This clonotype has at least ten counts. The V gene is TRBV7-9, the J gene TRBJ2-5, with a weak D call TRBD2 (5 bases). CDR1 SEHNR and CDR2 FQNEAQ come from the germline V gene (reference sequence). Trimming shortened V by 1 base and J by 0 bases, and 12 bases separated the two germline ends. This CDR3 is 16 amino acids long. The CDR3 nucleotides are TGTGCCAGCAGCTTAGACGGGGTCAGCTACCAAGAGACCCAGTACTTC. Translation: CASSLDGVSYQETQYF.

This sequence joins TRBV7-9 and TRBJ2-7; 7 nucleotides line up with TRBD1. This CDR3 region has 16 residues. With 5 bases clipped from V and 5 bases from J, the junction kept 15 bases outside the gene matches. Germline CDR1 and CDR2: SEHNR and FQNEAQ (reference sequence). The CDR3 region is CASSAGERGQEHEQYF. DNA of the CDR3: TGTGCCAGCAGCGCAGGTGAGAGGGGGCAAGAACACGAGCAGTACTTC.

This rearrangement joins TRBV24-1 to TRBJ2-7; D gene uncertain. V lost 4 bases, J lost 2 bases, and 11 bases lay in between. This CDR3 is built from 14 residues. Germline assignment: CDR1 KGHDR and CDR2 SFDVKD. In DNA, the CDR3 is TGTGCCACCAGTGACCCTGCAGCCACCTACGAGCAGTACTTC. Its protein is CATSDPAATYEQYF.

The table lists this clonotype with many counts. The rearrangement links TRBV28 to TRBJ2-1; 11 bases match TRBD2. CDR1 and CDR2 from the germline V gene are MDHEN and SYDVKM. The ends lost 5 bases at V and 8 bases at J; junction bases unmatched: 17. The CDR3 contains 18 residues. CDR3 sequence: CASSPPPGTSGPGYEQFF. The CDR3 DNA is TGTGCCAGCAGTCCCCCACCCGGGACTAGCGGACCCGGGTATGAGCAGTTCTTC.

This clonotype showed up many times. This rearrangement joins TRBV5-1 to TRBJ2-7, with D perhaps TRBD1 or TRBD2 (5 bases each). Germline V lookup: CDR1 SGHRS, CDR2 YFSETQ. V gave up 5 bases and J gave up 3 bases, with 12 bases separating them. This CDR3 has 13 amino acids. The CDR3 bases are TGCGCCAGCAGTCCGAGTGGGGGCTACGAGCAGTACTTC. This codes for CASSPSGGYEQYF.

This clonotype was seen repeatedly, ten times or more. The chain joins TRBV10-3 to TRBJ2-5; D perhaps matches TRBD2 (6 bases). The V gene's germline CDR1 is ENHRY and CDR2 SYGVKD. V shed 0 bases and J shed 3 bases, with 11 bases lying between them. The CDR3 is 15 amino acids. CDR3 residues: CAISESTWTKETQYF. For the CDR3, the DNA is TGTGCCATCAGTGAGTCGACTTGGACTAAAGAGACCCAGTACTTC.

This clonotype has a handful of counts. The chain recombines TRBV27 with TRBJ1-5; tentatively, D is TRBD1 (5 bases). Trimming cost V 4 bases and J 4 bases, with 11 bases left between them. The CDR3 contains 14 residues. CDR1 MNHEY and CDR2 SMNVEV come from the germline V gene (reference sequence). The DNA for the CDR3 is TGTGCCAGCAGTTGGACGGGGGAAAATCAGCCCCAGCATTTT. It codes for CASSWTGENQPQHF.

This clonotype has a handful of counts. This chain joins TRBV15 and TRBJ2-2; 8 positions agree with TRBD2. Germline assignment: CDR1 LNHNV and CDR2 YYDKDF (reference sequence). CDR3 length equals 15 residues. J was trimmed by 8 bases and V by 1 base; bases with no gene match: 6. The CDR3 region has the DNA TGTGCCACCAGCAGAGCAGCGGGAGAATCAGGGGAGCTGTTTTTT. Its translation is CATSRAAGESGELFF.

A word on this clonotype: This sequence may be a read error, since a much larger clone differs from it by one base. Here the CDR3 omits its conserved ending phenylalanine or tryptophan, so a read error is the likely source. The genes are TRBV27 and TRBJ1-1; D is perhaps TRBD1 (5 bases). CDR1 and CDR2 (germline): MNHEY, SMNVEV (reference sequence). This CDR3 region has 14 residues. V dropped 3 bases and J dropped 1 base, with 9 bases sitting between them. Here the CDR3 DNA reads TGTGCCAGCAGTTTTTCAGGGTGGAACACTGAAGCTTTCCTT. Protein: CASSFSGWNTEAFL.

At least ten counts were recorded for this clonotype. The rearrangement uses TRBV9 and TRBJ2-5, with a tentative D call TRBD1 (7 bases). Germline V gene lookup returns CDR1 SGDLS and CDR2 YYNGEE. This CDR3 has 16 residues. V dropped 0 bases and J dropped 5 bases, with 17 bases sitting between them. CDR3 loop: CASSVGTNRGGETQYF. DNA of the CDR3: TGTGCCAGCAGCGTAGGTACTAACAGGGGAGGCGAGACCCAGTACTTC.

Ten or more counts support this clonotype. The CDR3 loop reads CASSFSRGLAGPYEQYF. As DNA, the CDR3 is TGTGCCAGCAGCTTCAGCAGGGGTCTAGCGGGACCCTACGAGCAGTACTTC. The chain is built from TRBV11-1 and TRBJ2-7, with 9 nucleotides matching TRBD2. The CDR3 has 17 amino acids. Germline values: CDR1 SGHAT, CDR2 FQDESV (reference sequence). V shed 3 bases, J shed 2 bases, and the junction held 11 bases outside the gene matches.